The entry below describes one T cell receptor (beta chain). As handled by the study authors: ImmunoSEQ output held junction-only sequences without quality scores, so filtering differed. The data were produced by immunoSEQ multiplex PCR, yet TCRdb's version contains in-frame clones alone and is incomplete. Clonal size and the V and J genes are those of that table, whereas D and trimming came from the DNA. The table shows some 1,100,000 clones, with more than 75% occurring only once. The CDR3 consists of 14 residues. V lost 0 bases to trimming and J lost 6 bases, with 12 bases between them. The germline gives CDR1 WNHNN, CDR2 SYGVQD (reference sequence). This sample is part of a study of shared clonotypes between healthy human individuals.

Sequencing was done on a sample of memory CD4+ T cells from PBMCs. Subset reported: CD45RA-negative fraction. The TCR comes from a man in his late teens or twenties in good health. Some clones in this sample may be carry-over from other donors' samples. This chain links TRBV10-1 with TRBJ2-7; no clear D gene. This CDR3 is CASSESRYQSEQYF. The CDR3 region has the DNA TGCGCCAGCAGTGAGTCCCGGTACCAGAGCGAGCAGTACTTC.